Below are 28 T cell receptor beta chains sequenced from a single sample in a study of Tregs in tolerant kidney transplant recipients. Here immunoSEQ multiplex PCR was the method, and the copy in TCRdb shows in-frame clones only, minus some. The sample yields roughly 250,000 clones, more than 65% seen once. Sequenced material: CD4+ T cells from blood. These receptors were obtained from a human donor in good health.

The chain links TRBV18 to TRBJ2-7; possible D gene TRBD2, 5 bases. CDR1 KGHSH and CDR2 LQKENI come from the germline V gene. This CDR3 contains 16 residues. V gave up 3 bases and J gave up 1 base, with 16 bases separating them. The CDR3 DNA sequence: TGTGCCAGCTCACCCCGACGGGGTAGCGCGTCCTACGAGCAGTACTTC. This sequence encodes CASSPRRGSASYEQYF.

V usage is TRBV7-2 and J usage is TRBJ1-1; D perhaps matches TRBD1 (6 bases). Trimming took off 6 bases at V and 0 bases at J, with 8 bases between the two ends. Germline CDR1 and CDR2: SGHTA and FQGNSA. The CDR3 spans 13 residues. The DNA of the CDR3 is TGTGCCAGCAGAAGGGGGTTGAACACTGAAGCTTTCTTT. It is translated as CASRRGLNTEAFF. The entire variable domain, with the rest obtained from reference TRBV7-2 and TRBJ1-1, is as follows: GAGVSQSPSNKVTEKGKDVELRCDPISGHTALYWYRQSLGQGLEFLIYFQGNSAPDKSGLPSDRFSAERTGGSVSTLTIQRTQQEDSAVYLCASRRGLNTEAFFGQGTRLTVV.

The chain recombines TRBV9 with TRBJ2-5; 8 nucleotides line up with TRBD2. V lost 2 bases to trimming and J lost 8 bases; unmatched junction nucleotides: 8. CDR3 length equals 14 residues. CDR1 SGDLS and CDR2 YYNGEE come from the germline V gene. The CDR3 region is CASSVTSGQSTQYF. The CDR3 bases are TGTGCCAGCAGCGTTACTAGCGGACAAAGTACCCAGTACTTC. Drawing the rest from reference TRBV9 and TRBJ2-5, the complete variable domain is DSGVTQTPKHLITATGQRVTLRCSPRSGDLSVYWYQQSLDQGLQFLIQYYNGEERAKGNILERFSAQQFPDLHSELNLSSLELGDSALYFCASSVTSGQSTQYFGPGTRLLVL.

The V gene is TRBV11-2, the J gene TRBJ2-4, with TRBD1 matching over 7 bases. The germline gives CDR1 SGHAT, CDR2 FQNNGV. V was clipped by 3 bases and J by 0 bases; unmatched bases: 5. This CDR3 is 16 amino acids long. The CDR3 coding sequence is TGTGCCAGCAGCTTGGGACAGATACTAGCCAAAAACATTCAGTACTTC. Translated, it gives CASSLGQILAKNIQYF.

The chain joins TRBV11-2 to TRBJ2-1; 7 bases match TRBD2. The CDR3 sequence is 15 residues long. Germline CDR1 SGHAT, CDR2 FQNNGV. Unmatched junction bases numbered 7, after V lost 5 bases and J lost 3 bases. CDR3 loop: CASSHGLADYNEQFF. CDR3 in DNA: TGTGCCAGCAGCCATGGTCTAGCGGACTACAATGAGCAGTTCTTC.

This clone was seen more than once but under ten times. The V and J genes are TRBV5-1 and TRBJ2-7; possible D gene TRBD2, 7 bases. CDR3 length equals 14 residues. Germline V gives CDR1 SGHRS, CDR2 YFSETQ. V lost 4 bases, J lost 6 bases, and 17 bases lay in between. As DNA, the CDR3 is TGCGCCAGCAGCCGACAGGAGACTAGCCGCGAGCAGTACTTC. Translation gives CASSRQETSREQYF.

This clone was counted only a few times. V usage is TRBV5-1 and J usage is TRBJ2-2, with D possibly being TRBD1 (6 bases). This CDR3 is 16 amino acids long. Trimming pared 0 bases from V and 4 bases from J, leaving 13 bases between. The germline V gene encodes CDR1 SGHRS and CDR2 YFSETQ. Written as DNA, the CDR3 is TGCGCCAGCAGCTTGGAGGGTGGACAGCTCACCGGGGAGCTGTTTTTT. It translates to CASSLEGGQLTGELFF.

The gene calls are TRBV19 and TRBJ2-1, with TRBD2 identical over 13 bases. Germline values: CDR1 LNHDA, CDR2 SQIVND (reference sequence). CDR3 size: 14 residues. The V segment lost 8 bases and the J segment 5 bases; nucleotides outside the gene matches: 3. CDR3 loop: CASSGTSGDNEQFF. The CDR3, as DNA: TGTGCCAGTTCCGGGACTAGCGGGGACAATGAGCAGTTCTTC.

V gene TRBV5-1 combines with J gene TRBJ2-1, with D perhaps TRBD2 (6 bases). The CDR3 runs 15 residues. CDR1 and CDR2 from the germline V gene are SGHRS and YFSETQ. V lost 6 bases and J 9 bases, leaving 22 bases between the germline ends. CDR3: CASKATWGDLGEQFF. As DNA, the CDR3 is TGCGCCAGCAAGGCCACGTGGGGGGACCTGGGTGAGCAGTTCTTC.

V is TRBV5-4 and J is TRBJ2-5; D is perhaps TRBD2 (6 bases). Trimming pared 2 bases from V and 0 bases from J, leaving 23 bases between. The CDR3 totals 19 residues. Germline V gene lookup returns CDR1 SGHNT and CDR2 YYREEE (reference sequence). The DNA for the CDR3 is TGTGCCAGCAGCTTTGTGCTGACTAGGGCCAGCGCAGACCAAGAGACCCAGTACTTC. Protein: CASSFVLTRASADQETQYF.

The rearrangement joins TRBV4-1 to TRBJ2-2; D gene ambiguous. The germline V gene has CDR1 MGHRA and CDR2 YSYEKL. Trimming shortened V by 4 bases and J by 9 bases, and 12 bases separated the two germline ends. The CDR3 is 13 amino acids. CDR3 in amino acids: CASSLLGLRELFF. DNA of the CDR3: TGCGCCAGCAGCCTGCTGGGGTTGCGGGAGCTGTTTTTT.

The chain uses TRBV5-1 and TRBJ1-1; D possibly corresponds to TRBD1 (5 bases). V lost 8 bases and J lost 2, with 16 bases in between. This CDR3 spans 14 amino acids. The germline CDR1 and CDR2 sequences are SGHRS and YFSETQ. The CDR3 loop is CASSVGAANTEAFF. DNA for the CDR3: TGCGCCAGTTCGGTAGGGGCTGCCAACACTGAAGCTTTCTTT.

This chain connects TRBV28 to TRBJ2-3; D may be TRBD1 or TRBD2 (6 bases each). The CDR3 is 15 amino acids. Germline assignment: CDR1 MDHEN and CDR2 SYDVKM. Trimming stripped 7 bases from V and 2 bases from J, with 16 bases between. Written as DNA, the CDR3 is TGTGCCAGCACCTCACCGGGGGCTTACACAGATACGCAGTATTTT. Its translation: CASTSPGAYTDTQYF. The variable domain in full, completed from reference TRBV28 and TRBJ2-3, reads DVKVTQSSRYLVKRTGEKVFLECVQDMDHENMFWYRQDPGLGLRLIYFSYDVKMKEKGDIPEGYSVSREKKERFSLILESASTNQTSMYLCASTSPGAYTDTQYFGPGTRLTVL.

V usage is TRBV5-6 and J usage is TRBJ1-5; a weak D match, TRBD1 (6 bases). Trimming shortened V by 4 bases and J by 3 bases, and 11 bases separated the two germline ends. Germline CDR1 is SGHDT and CDR2 is YYEEEE. The length of the CDR3 is 14 residues. CDR3: CASSRGQPNQPQHF. CDR3 nucleotides: TGTGCCAGCAGCCGCGGACAGCCCAATCAGCCCCAGCATTTT.

Concerning this clone: Other DNA sequences in the sample encode the same CDR3. The chain has TRBV30 and TRBJ2-1, with D maybe TRBD2 (6 bases). V gave up 0 bases and J gave up 12 bases, with 15 bases separating them. Germline V gives CDR1 GTSNPN, CDR2 SVGIG (reference sequence). This CDR3 spans 13 amino acids. The chain's CDR3 is CAWSVGVGGVQFF. In DNA, the CDR3 is TGTGCCTGGAGTGTAGGTGTGGGGGGTGTGCAGTTCTTC.

J is TRBJ2-1 and V is TRBV19, with 10 bases identical to TRBD1. The CDR3 is 14 amino acids. Germline V gene lookup returns CDR1 LNHDA and CDR2 SQIVND (reference sequence). With 6 bases clipped from V and 7 bases from J, the junction kept 6 bases outside the gene matches. The CDR3 bases are TGTGCCAGTAGGACAGGGGGCCGAGCGAATGAGCAGTTCTTC. Its protein is CASRTGGRANEQFF.

The rearrangement uses TRBV5-6 and TRBJ1-4; unclear D gene. The CDR3 has 14 residues. The V end was cut by 2 bases, the J end by 6 bases, with 11 bases between. Germline lookup yields CDR1 SGHDT and CDR2 YYEEEE. CDR3 DNA sequence: TGTGCCAGCAGCTTTCGGGGAAGTGATGAAAAACTGTTTTTT. Protein: CASSFRGSDEKLFF.

The table lists this clone with a few counts. The V call is TRBV4-1, the J call TRBJ2-7; 10 nucleotides line up with TRBD1. The CDR3 extends over 16 amino acids. The ends lost 0 bases at V and 3 bases at J; junction bases unmatched: 5. Per the germline V gene, CDR1 is MGHRA and CDR2 is YSYEKL. The CDR3 DNA reads as TGCGCCAGCAGCCAAGAGGGACAGGGGTTTTTCTACGAGCAGTACTTC. Its translation: CASSQEGQGFFYEQYF.

This chain joins TRBV4-2 and TRBJ2-4, with 9 positions matching TRBD1. Trimming at V came to 5 bases and at J to 3 bases, leaving 14 bases not matched to a gene. The CDR3 runs 18 residues. Germline V gives CDR1 LGHNA, CDR2 YNFKEQ. The CDR3 region has the DNA TGTGCCAGCAGCGTACAGACAACAGGGGGCAAGGACAAAAACATTCAGTACTTC. This sequence encodes CASSVQTTGGKDKNIQYF.

The chain joins TRBV5-1 to TRBJ2-1; D is perhaps TRBD1 or TRBD2 (5 bases each). The germline gives CDR1 SGHRS, CDR2 YFSETQ. The CDR3 covers 16 residues. V was shortened by 3 bases and J by 9 bases, with 22 bases between the two germline ends. DNA for the CDR3: TGCGCCAGCAGCTGGTCCGGGACCCCTGGAGTCGGTGAGCAGTTCTTC. This translates into CASSWSGTPGVGEQFF.

V gene TRBV7-2 combines with J gene TRBJ2-7; D might be TRBD1 or TRBD2, each matching 5 bases. The CDR3 length is 15 residues. The germline gives CDR1 SGHTA, CDR2 FQGNSA. Trimming took 5 bases from V and 5 from J, leaving 19 bases between them. Here the CDR3 DNA reads TGTGCCAGCAGCATCAGGGACCCCTTCAGACACGAGCAGTACTTC. Translated: CASSIRDPFRHEQYF.

On this clone itself: The sample has other DNA sequences that encode this CDR3 too. Here the CDR3 DNA reads TGTGCCAGCAGTGAATCGGGGGAGACCCAGTACTTC. Its translation: CASSESGETQYF. The V gene is TRBV2, the J gene TRBJ2-5; the D gene is possibly TRBD2 (5 bases). The CDR3 totals 12 residues. With 2 bases removed from V and 5 bases from J, the gap between germline ends came to 6 bases. Germline CDR1 SNHLY, CDR2 FYNNEI. Filled out from reference TRBV2 and TRBJ2-5, the complete variable domain reads EPEVTQTPSHQVTQMGQEVILRCVPISNHLYFYWYRQILGQKVEFLVSFYNNEISEKSEIFDDQFSVERPDGSNFTLKIRSTKLEDSAMYFCASSESGETQYFGPGTRLLVL.

The DNA of the CDR3 is TGCAGCGCGTCGGACAGGGGAGACGAAAAACTGTTTTTT. This sequence encodes CSASDRGDEKLFF. V is TRBV29-1 and J is TRBJ1-4; TRBD1 aligns across 9 bases. V lost 7 bases and J lost 8; bases outside the gene matches: 8. This CDR3 spans 13 amino acids. Germline lookup yields CDR1 SQVTM and CDR2 ANQGSEA.

The J gene is TRBJ2-3, the V gene TRBV30; no firm D call. The CDR3 has 13 residues. Between the trimmed V and J ends, which lost 0 bases and 4 bases, there was a span of 8 bases. Looked up from germline, CDR1 is GTSNPN and CDR2 is SVGIG (reference sequence). The CDR3 spells CAWSVMWADTQYF. The CDR3 DNA sequence: TGTGCCTGGAGTGTAATGTGGGCAGATACGCAGTATTTT.

The J gene is TRBJ2-3, the V gene TRBV5-1; no definite D call. CDR3 length equals 16 residues. Trimming left V 4 bases short and J 0 bases short, with 15 bases between. Germline CDR1 reads SGHRS; CDR2 reads YFSETQ. The CDR3 sequence is CASSTMAVSSTDTQYF. In nucleotides, the CDR3 is TGCGCCAGCAGCACTATGGCGGTCTCTAGCACAGATACGCAGTATTTT. The variable domain in full, completed from reference TRBV5-1 and TRBJ2-3, reads KAGVTQTPRYLIKTRGQQVTLSCSPISGHRSVSWYQQTPGQGLQFLFEYFSETQRNKGNFPGRFSGRQFSNSRSEMNVSTLELGDSALYLCASSTMAVSSTDTQYFGPGTRLTVL.

V usage is TRBV6-1 and J usage is TRBJ2-7, with 7 bases aligning to TRBD2. The CDR3 is 12 amino acids. The ends lost 9 bases at V and 3 bases at J; junction bases unmatched: 5. CDR1 and CDR2 (germline): MNHNS, SASEGT. CDR3 protein: CASGGRIYEQYF. The CDR3 DNA reads TGTGCCAGTGGCGGGAGAATCTACGAGCAGTACTTC.

The chain links TRBV5-1 to TRBJ2-3; TRBD1 matches at 9 bases. This CDR3 contains 15 residues. Germline loops: CDR1 SGHRS, CDR2 YFSETQ. V shed 2 bases and J 1 base; nucleotides not matched to a gene: 2. CDR3 nucleotide sequence: TGCGCCAGCAGCTTTGGGGACAGGGGCACAGATACGCAGTATTTT. Translated: CASSFGDRGTDTQYF.

The sample holds a few counts of this clone. The chain joins TRBV18 to TRBJ2-3, with D perhaps TRBD1 or TRBD2 (5 bases each). V lost 4 bases to trimming and J lost 1 base, with 9 bases between them. Germline lookup yields CDR1 KGHSH and CDR2 LQKENI. CDR3 size: 14 residues. CDR3 sequence (DNA): TGTGCCAGCTCACGCCAGGGAGGCACAGATACGCAGTATTTT. Translated: CASSRQGGTDTQYF.